The next 21 T cell receptor beta chains were all read from a single sample in a study of blood T cell repertoires in COVID-19. Repertoires were generated with immunoSEQ multiplex PCR, while TCRdb's copy carries only in-frame clones and drops some. This sample has tens of thousands of clones, with less than 85% found just once. The sample was peripheral blood. Receptor source: a man aged 65 to 79 with active or convalescent COVID-19.

This sequence joins TRBV9 and TRBJ2-1; 10 bases fit TRBD2. The germline gives CDR1 SGDLS, CDR2 YYNGEE. The V gene end was trimmed by 2 bases and the J gene end by 8 bases; junction bases not matched to a gene: 10. The CDR3 is made up of 16 amino acids. DNA of the CDR3: TGTGCCAGCAGCGTTAGTACAAGCGGGAGGGGCCATGAGCAGTTCTTC. This encodes CASSVSTSGRGHEQFF. The complete variable domain, with remaining parts taken from reference TRBV9 and TRBJ2-1, reads DSGVTQTPKHLITATGQRVTLRCSPRSGDLSVYWYQQSLDQGLQFLIQYYNGEERAKGNILERFSAQQFPDLHSELNLSSLELGDSALYFCASSVSTSGRGHEQFFGPGTRLTVL.

The chain employs TRBV28 and TRBJ1-6; TRBD1 aligns across 7 bases. The CDR3 contains 16 residues. V dropped 3 bases and J dropped 9; count of bases not matched to a gene: 11. Looked up from germline, CDR1 is MDHEN and CDR2 is SYDVKM. Written as DNA, the CDR3 is TGTGCCAGCAGTTTCTATAGGGGACAGAACATTTCACCCCTCCACTTT. Translated: CASSFYRGQNISPLHF.

The chain links TRBV6-6 to TRBJ2-3; D not certain. The germline V and J ends were trimmed by 1 base and 4 bases, with 9 bases remaining between them. This CDR3 has 14 amino acids. Germline V gene lookup returns CDR1 MNHNY and CDR2 SVGAGI (reference sequence). The CDR3: CASSYWATADTQYF. The CDR3, as DNA: TGTGCCAGCAGTTACTGGGCTACCGCAGATACGCAGTATTTT.

This clone was found a few times. The CDR3 spells CASSLAGGGNTQYF. For the CDR3, the DNA is TGTGCCAGCAGCTTAGCTGGGGGAGGGAATACGCAGTATTTT. The gene calls are TRBV7-2 and TRBJ2-3, with 7 bases identical to TRBD2. The CDR3 consists of 14 residues. Per the germline V gene, CDR1 is SGHTA and CDR2 is FQGNSA. Unmatched junction bases numbered 4, after V lost 0 bases and J lost 7 bases.

The V call is TRBV2, the J call TRBJ1-1; TRBD1 is a possible D gene (5 bases). Trimming removed 9 bases from V and 0 bases from J, with 8 bases in between. There are 12 residues in the CDR3. CDR1 is SNHLY and CDR2 is FYNNEI in the germline V gene. CDR3 in amino acids: CASTRVNTEAFF. Written as DNA, the CDR3 is TGTGCCAGTACCAGGGTGAACACTGAAGCTTTCTTT.

V gene TRBV3-1 (or the pseudogene TRBV3-2) combines with J gene TRBJ2-7; TRBD2 aligns across 11 bases. This CDR3 has 15 amino acids. Trimming cost V 3 bases and J 3 bases; bases outside gene matches: 4. Germline V gene lookup returns CDR1 LGHDT and CDR2 YNNKEL (reference sequence). CDR3 coding DNA: TGTGCCAGCAGCCAGGCTAGCGGGGGGCTCTACGAGCAGTACTTC. Protein sequence: CASSQASGGLYEQYF.

DNA of the CDR3: TGTGCCAGCAGCGTAGATCGGGGTAACTATGGCTACACCTTC. The encoded protein is CASSVDRGNYGYTF. The chain uses TRBV9 and TRBJ1-2; D not resolved. Germline CDR1 is SGDLS and CDR2 is YYNGEE. V lost 0 bases and J 1 base, leaving 7 bases between the germline ends. The CDR3 runs 14 residues.

This rearrangement joins TRBV10-3 to TRBJ2-4; TRBD2 matches 13 bases. CDR3 length: 18 residues. The V segment lost 5 bases and the J segment 0 bases; nucleotides outside the gene matches: 7. The germline CDR1 and CDR2 sequences are ENHRY and SYGVKD. This chain's CDR3 is CAISKGTSGIEAKNIQYF. CDR3 DNA: TGTGCCATCAGTAAGGGGACTAGCGGGATTGAAGCCAAAAACATTCAGTACTTC.

There are a few counts of this clone. The chain couples TRBV5-1 to TRBJ1-2, with 8 bases lining up with TRBD1. With 4 bases clipped from V and 2 bases from J, the junction kept 10 bases outside the gene matches. Germline V lookup: CDR1 SGHRS, CDR2 YFSETQ. This CDR3 spans 16 amino acids. The CDR3 nucleotides read TGCGCCAGCAGCCAGGGACAGGATAGCGCCAACTATGGCTACACCTTC. This encodes CASSQGQDSANYGYTF.

This clone was seen a single time. The chain combines TRBV5-4 with TRBJ2-3; 8 nucleotides match TRBD2. The CDR3 totals 15 residues. V dropped 4 bases and J dropped 8; count of bases not matched to a gene: 12. Germline CDR1 and CDR2: SGHNT and YYREEE (reference sequence). CDR3 loop: CASSTSGTSRGTQYF. The CDR3 DNA is TGTGCCAGCAGCACCTCCGGGACTAGTAGAGGTACGCAGTATTTT.

This chain joins TRBV5-4 and TRBJ2-2, with TRBD1 as a possible D gene (6 bases). From germline, CDR1 is SGHNT and CDR2 YYREEE (reference sequence). CDR3 length equals 15 residues. V lost 3 bases and J lost 5, with 14 bases in between. DNA of the CDR3: TGTGCCAGCAGCTCGGCTACAGGGTTTACCGGGGAGCTGTTTTTT. As protein: CASSSATGFTGELFF.

The V and J genes are TRBV18 and TRBJ1-3; D not certain. The CDR3 has 15 residues. Trimming cost V 2 bases and J 0 bases, with 8 bases left between them. From germline, CDR1 is KGHSH and CDR2 LQKENI. The CDR3 sequence is CASSPIGGSGNTIYF. The DNA for the CDR3 is TGTGCCAGCTCACCAATAGGCGGCTCTGGAAACACCATATATTTT.

The chain recombines TRBV28 with TRBJ1-5; D call uncertain. With 7 bases removed from V and 2 bases from J, the gap between germline ends came to 6 bases. This CDR3 contains 12 residues. Germline V gene data show CDR1 as MDHEN and CDR2 as SYDVKM. This chain's CDR3 is CASNSGNQPQHF. The CDR3 DNA follows: TGTGCCAGCAACAGTGGCAATCAGCCCCAGCATTTT. The entire variable domain, with the rest obtained from reference TRBV28 and TRBJ1-5, is as follows: DVKVTQSSRYLVKRTGEKVFLECVQDMDHENMFWYRQDPGLGLRLIYFSYDVKMKEKGDIPEGYSVSREKKERFSLILESASTNQTSMYLCASNSGNQPQHFGDGTRLSIL.

The chain couples TRBV28 to TRBJ1-5, with D perhaps TRBD1 (6 bases). The CDR3 loop spans 15 amino acids. The germline V gene encodes CDR1 MDHEN and CDR2 SYDVKM. V was cut by 6 bases and J by 6 bases, with 18 bases left in between. The CDR3 sequence: CASSTAQGRTQPQHF. The DNA of the CDR3 is TGTGCCAGCAGCACCGCACAGGGAAGGACTCAGCCCCAGCATTTT.

The V gene is TRBV28, the J gene TRBJ2-7; 8 bases are a match to TRBD1. CDR3 length equals 14 residues. Trimming at V came to 7 bases and at J to 0 bases, leaving 5 bases not matched to a gene. CDR1 is MDHEN, CDR2 SYDVKM, per germline. The CDR3 region is CASITGTGSYEQYF. The DNA of the CDR3 is TGTGCCAGCATAACCGGGACAGGCTCCTACGAGCAGTACTTC.

The rearrangement joins TRBV2 to TRBJ1-6, with D unresolved. The CDR3 spans 14 residues. V was shortened by 2 bases and J by 5 bases, with 7 bases between the two germline ends. Germline V CDR1 and CDR2: SNHLY, FYNNEI. The CDR3 is CASSERLNNSPLHF. CDR3 bases: TGTGCCAGCAGTGAACGTCTAAATAATTCACCCCTCCACTTT.

This chain connects TRBV27 to TRBJ2-3; D is unclear. Germline values: CDR1 MNHEY, CDR2 SMNVEV (reference sequence). This CDR3 contains 13 residues. The V and J ends lost 6 bases and 5 bases respectively, with 12 bases between them. The CDR3 is CASRPPGEDTQYF. The CDR3 nucleotides are TGTGCCAGCAGACCCCCAGGTGAAGATACGCAGTATTTT.

This chain connects TRBV30 to TRBJ1-3; D not certain. The CDR3 length is 12 residues. V lost 3 bases and J 8 bases, leaving 11 bases between the germline ends. The germline V gene has CDR1 GTSNPN and CDR2 SVGIG (reference sequence). This CDR3 reads CAWSAWGDTIYF. CDR3 nucleotides: TGTGCCTGGAGCGCTTGGGGAGACACCATATATTTT. The full variable domain, in which reference TRBV30 and TRBJ1-3 provide the parts outside the CDR3, is SQTIHQWPATLVQPVGSPLSLECTVEGTSNPNLYWYRQAAGRGLQLLFYSVGIGQISSEVPQNLSASRPQDRQFILSSKKLLLSDSGFYLCAWSAWGDTIYFGEGSWLTVV.

This chain uses TRBV5-1 with TRBJ2-7; 7 positions match TRBD1. Per germline, CDR1 SGHRS and CDR2 YFSETQ. The J segment lost 0 bases and the V segment lost 4 bases, leaving 4 bases of the junction unmatched. CDR3 length equals 14 residues. The CDR3 DNA reads TGCGCCAGCAGCGAGGGGACAGTCTCCTACGAGCAGTACTTC. Translation gives CASSEGTVSYEQYF.

This clone occurred once. The chain has TRBV5-4 and TRBJ2-5; D is ambiguous. The ends were cut back, 5 bases at V and 4 bases at J, with 9 bases in the middle. The germline V gene has CDR1 SGHNT and CDR2 YYREEE (reference sequence). The CDR3 extends over 12 amino acids. The CDR3 nucleotides read TGTGCCAGCAGTGGGCAAAGAGAGACCCAGTACTTC. Residues: CASSGQRETQYF.

The rearrangement uses TRBV28 and TRBJ1-2; 10 bases are a match to TRBD1. This CDR3 region has 15 residues. J lost 7 bases, V lost 5 bases, and 10 bases had no gene match. Germline V gene lookup returns CDR1 MDHEN and CDR2 SYDVKM. DNA for the CDR3: TGTGCCAGCAGTACTATGACAGGGGGCGCGGGTGGCTACACCTTC. It codes for CASSTMTGGAGGYTF.